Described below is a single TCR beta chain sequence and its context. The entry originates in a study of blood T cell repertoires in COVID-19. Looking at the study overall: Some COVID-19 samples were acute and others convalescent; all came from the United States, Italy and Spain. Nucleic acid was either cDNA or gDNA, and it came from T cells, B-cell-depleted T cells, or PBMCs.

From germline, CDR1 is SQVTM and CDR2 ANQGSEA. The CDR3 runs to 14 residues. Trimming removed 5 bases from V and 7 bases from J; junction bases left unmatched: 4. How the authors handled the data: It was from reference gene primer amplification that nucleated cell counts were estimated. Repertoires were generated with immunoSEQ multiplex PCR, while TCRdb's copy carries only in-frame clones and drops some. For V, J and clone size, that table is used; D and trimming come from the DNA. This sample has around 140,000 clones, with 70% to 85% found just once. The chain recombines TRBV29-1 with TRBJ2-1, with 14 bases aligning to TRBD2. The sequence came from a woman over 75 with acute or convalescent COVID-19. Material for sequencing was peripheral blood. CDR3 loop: CSVMTSGGANEQFF. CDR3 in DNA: TGCAGCGTTATGACTAGCGGGGGGGCAAATGAGCAGTTCTTC.